The sequence of this TCR beta chain was determined in a study of T cell responses to AZD1222 COVID-19 vaccine. Germline lookup yields CDR1 SGHTA and CDR2 FQGNSA. Between the trimmed V and J ends, which lost 1 base and 6 bases, there was a span of 9 bases. This CDR3 has 14 amino acids. This clone was seen just once. TCRdb's copy holds only in-frame clones and misses some; the assay was immunoSEQ multiplex PCR. The table shows under 150,000 clones, with about 92% occurring only once. V and J are TRBV7-2 and TRBJ2-2, with D hard to call. The sample in question was peripheral blood, obtained on day 0 of AZD1222 vaccination. The sequence was collected from an adult in good health. In DNA, the CDR3 is TGTGCCAGCAGCTTAGGTGGTGTGGCCGGGGAGCTGTTTTTT. As protein: CASSLGGVAGELFF.